The rows below give T cell receptor beta chains drawn from one sample of a study of blood T cell repertoires in COVID-19. Produced via immunoSEQ multiplex PCR; TCRdb's table is partial and in-frame only. The table shows 110,000 to 150,000 clones, with more than 75% occurring only once. Sequencing was done on a sample of peripheral blood. These receptors came from a woman older than 75 with acute or convalescent COVID-19. Each CDR3 is given with its conserved first and last residue. Fields, in order: J gene, V gene, clone size, D gene, CDR3 protein, CDR3 DNA. A D gene is named only where the DNA matches it firmly. A row's size may be missing; if present it is once, few, many or a size class.

TRBJ2-1	TRBV5-4	.	TRBD2	CASSSGGRSVYNEQFF	TGTGCCAGCAGCTCGGGGGGTAGGTCGGTTTACAATGAGCAGTTCTTC
TRBJ2-2	TRBV28	once	TRBD1	CASSKTWTGRIAGELFF	TGTGCCAGCAGTAAAACGTGGACAGGGAGGATAGCCGGGGAGCTGTTTTTT
TRBJ2-5	TRBV28	.	.	CASSPTASFQETQYF	TGTGCCAGCAGCCCGACAGCCAGCTTCCAAGAGACCCAGTACTTC
TRBJ2-1	TRBV19	.	.	CASSPTLAYSSYNEQFF	TGTGCCAGTAGTCCGACCCTGGCCTACAGCTCCTACAATGAGCAGTTCTTC
TRBJ1-6	TRBV28	.	.	CASSSPGIYNSPLHF	TGTGCCAGCAGTTCCCCAGGGATCTATAATTCACCCCTCCACTTT
TRBJ1-6	TRBV3-1/TRBV3-2	once	.	CASSQDLRTWDSPLHF	TGTGCCAGCAGCCAAGATCTGAGGACTTGGGATTCACCCCTCCACTTT
TRBJ1-3	TRBV5-5	.	.	CASSSGGRSSGNTIYF	TGTGCCAGCAGCTCGGGGGGCAGGAGCTCTGGAAACACCATATATTTT
TRBJ2-7	TRBV19	.	.	CASSTKPWDNSYEQYF	TGTGCCAGTAGTACTAAGCCCTGGGACAACTCCTACGAGCAGTACTTC
TRBJ1-3	TRBV7-6	once	.	CASSPRFSGNTIYF	TGTGCCAGCAGCCCCAGGTTTTCTGGAAACACCATATATTTT
TRBJ1-4	TRBV6-1	.	.	CASSEYEAVSEKLFF	TGTGCCAGCAGTGAATATGAAGCGGTCTCTGAAAAACTGTTTTTT
TRBJ1-1	TRBV6-2/TRBV6-3	.	.	CASSRGPTEAFF	TGTGCCAGCAGCCGGGGCCCCACTGAAGCTTTCTTT
TRBJ2-1	TRBV7-3	.	.	CASSLIPAAGLYNEQFF	TGTGCCAGCAGCTTAATCCCGGCGGCAGGGCTCTACAATGAGCAGTTCTTC
TRBJ1-2	TRBV5-1	.	.	CASSLEGTQWGYTF	TGCGCCAGCAGCTTGGAAGGGACACAGTGGGGCTACACCTTC
TRBJ1-5	TRBV7-2	.	.	CASSQALRQPQHF	TGTGCCAGCAGTCAAGCTCTCCGACAGCCCCAGCATTTT
TRBJ1-1	TRBV3-1/TRBV3-2	.	TRBD1	CASSHGTGGTEAFF	TGTGCCAGCAGCCACGGGACAGGGGGAACTGAAGCTTTCTTT
TRBJ1-2	TRBV20-1	few	.	CSAGAGAGYTF	TGCAGTGCTGGGGCAGGGGCTGGCTACACCTTC
TRBJ2-2	TRBV14	.	.	CASSKGNGELFF	TGTGCCAGCAGTAAGGGGAACGGGGAGCTGTTTTTT
TRBJ1-2	TRBV19	.	TRBD1	CASSVDRDRGYGYTF	TGTGCCAGTAGTGTCGACCGGGACAGGGGCTATGGCTACACCTTC
TRBJ2-3	TRBV27	.	TRBD1	CARYRGGTDTQYF	TGTGCCAGGTACAGGGGCGGCACAGATACGCAGTATTTT
TRBJ2-2	TRBV7-8	few	.	CASSKGANTGELFF	TGTGCCAGCAGCAAGGGGGCGAACACCGGGGAGCTGTTTTTT
TRBJ2-1	TRBV5-1	.	.	CASSLNRGNEQFF	TGCGCCAGCAGCTTGAATAGGGGCAATGAGCAGTTCTTC
TRBJ2-3	TRBV27	.	TRBD2	CASTFAPRPPGGDTQYF	TGTGCCAGCACCTTCGCTCCCCGGCCTCCCGGGGGGGATACGCAGTATTTT
TRBJ2-3	TRBV3-1/TRBV3-2	.	.	CASSQVAGTSLNHLHTDTQYF	TGTGCCAGCAGCCAAGTCGCCGGGACTTCCCTAAACCATTTACACACAGATACGCAGTATTTT
TRBJ2-7	TRBV5-1	.	TRBD1	CASSGQGQGASYEQYF	TGCGCCAGCAGCGGACAAGGACAGGGTGCCTCCTACGAGCAGTACTTC
TRBJ1-2	TRBV20-1	.	.	CSGAQGYGYTF	TGCAGCGGCGCACAGGGCTATGGCTACACCTTC
TRBJ2-4	TRBV9	.	TRBD2	CASSDPRGGGANIQYF	TGTGCCAGCAGCGACCCACGGGGCGGGGGGGCGAACATTCAGTACTTC
TRBJ1-4	TRBV3-1/TRBV3-2	.	.	CASSLRGTPPEKLFF	TGTGCCAGCAGCTTGCGAGGGACACCGCCGGAAAAACTGTTTTTT
TRBJ2-2	TRBV28	.	.	CASSPVLLSTGELFF	TGTGCCAGCAGCCCGGTACTTCTTAGTACCGGGGAGCTGTTTTTT
TRBJ2-7	TRBV3-1/TRBV3-2	.	TRBD1	CASSQDLWDRSYEQYF	TGTGCCAGCAGCCAAGATCTTTGGGACAGAAGCTACGAGCAGTACTTC
TRBJ1-2	TRBV19	.	.	CASSILQGSGYGYTF	TGTGCCAGTAGTATCCTACAGGGATCAGGGTATGGCTACACCTTC
TRBJ2-7	TRBV2	medium-sized	TRBD2	CASMPSGRNEQYF	TGTGCCAGCATGCCTAGCGGGAGAAACGAGCAGTACTTC
TRBJ2-1	TRBV5-8	.	.	CASRVGAQAMFF	TGTGCCAGCAGGGTTGGAGCACAGGCGATGTTCTTC
TRBJ1-2	TRBV5-1	few	TRBD1	CASSSVGQVIDYGYTF	TGCGCCAGCAGCTCCGTTGGACAGGTAATCGACTATGGCTACACCTTC
TRBJ2-7	TRBV7-9	.	TRBD1	CASSTGQGVSPNYEQYF	TGTGCCAGCAGCACCGGACAGGGGGTTTCCCCCAACTACGAGCAGTACTTC
TRBJ1-2	TRBV3-1/TRBV3-2	.	.	CASSQPGSLYGYTF	TGTGCCAGCAGCCAACCAGGGTCCCTCTATGGCTACACCTTC
TRBJ1-2	TRBV7-8	.	.	CASSLAPGYGYTF	TGTGCCAGCAGCTTAGCGCCAGGGTATGGCTACACCTTC
TRBJ2-7	TRBV27	.	TRBD1	CASSPTGVEQYF	TGTGCCAGCAGTCCCACAGGGGTCGAGCAGTACTTC
TRBJ1-2	TRBV5-4	.	TRBD1	CASSVPGTAPKGGYTF	TGTGCCAGCAGCGTTCCCGGGACAGCCCCTAAAGGAGGCTACACCTTC
TRBJ1-2	TRBV19	once	TRBD1	CASSISSGGIPNGYTF	TGTGCCAGTAGTATCTCCTCAGGGGGGATACCTAATGGCTACACCTTC
TRBJ2-1	TRBV7-9	.	TRBD2	CASSSRGGFSYNEQFF	TGTGCCAGCAGCTCCCGCGGGGGGTTCTCCTACAATGAGCAGTTCTTC